The 24 T cell receptor beta chains given below trace back to one sample, sequenced in a study of blood T cell repertoires in COVID-19. Clones were sequenced by immunoSEQ multiplex PCR, and TCRdb holds only the in-frame ones, with some missing. The top ten clones hold 2.5% to 3% of a sample with around 360,000 clones, less than 90% of them seen once. Sequencing input: PBMCs or T cells enriched from blood (not recorded which). The receptors come from a woman younger than 45 who had recovered from COVID-19.

This sequence joins TRBV7-9 and TRBJ2-7, with TRBD2 as a possible D gene (6 bases). V lost 5 bases to trimming and J lost 7 bases, with 15 bases between them. Germline V gene lookup returns CDR1 SEHNR and CDR2 FQNEAQ (reference sequence). The CDR3 has 13 amino acids. The CDR3 DNA sequence: TGTGCCAGCAGCCCCAGGGATCGGGGGGAGCAGTACTTC. It codes for CASSPRDRGEQYF.

As regards this clone: Different DNA sequences within this sample yield the same CDR3. V usage is TRBV12-3 or TRBV12-4 and J usage is TRBJ2-5; D gene ambiguous. The CDR3 is 12 amino acids. Trimming removed 2 bases from V and 2 bases from J, with 3 bases in between. CDR3 sequence (DNA): TGTGCCAGCAGTTTATCACAAGAGACCCAGTACTTC. It encodes CASSLSQETQYF.

The gene calls are TRBV11-1 and TRBJ1-5; D gene uncertain. From germline, CDR1 is SGHAT and CDR2 FQDESV (reference sequence). This CDR3 contains 14 residues. Trimming left V 4 bases short and J 7 bases short, with 14 bases between. This chain's CDR3 is CASSSDKTGQPQHF. The DNA of the CDR3 is TGTGCCAGCAGCTCAGATAAGACCGGGCAGCCCCAGCATTTT.

The gene calls are TRBV24-1 and TRBJ2-1; no clear D. Trimming stripped 9 bases from V and 4 bases from J, with 9 bases between. The germline V gene has CDR1 KGHDR and CDR2 SFDVKD. There are 12 residues in the CDR3. The CDR3 sequence: CATSSEYNEQFF. The DNA of the CDR3 is TGTGCCACCTCCTCCGAGTACAATGAGCAGTTCTTC.

The chain carries TRBV27 and TRBJ2-7, with D uncertain. Germline assignment: CDR1 MNHEY and CDR2 SMNVEV (reference sequence). The V gene lost 2 bases and the J gene lost 0 bases, with 5 bases spanning the gap. This CDR3 has 13 residues. The CDR3 loop is CASSLHHSYEQYF. The DNA of the CDR3 is TGTGCCAGCAGTTTACATCACTCCTACGAGCAGTACTTC.

In this sample, this clone turned up a few times. V and J are TRBV28 and TRBJ1-2; D ambiguous. Trimming took 3 bases from V and 5 from J, leaving 7 bases between them. Germline V gives CDR1 MDHEN, CDR2 SYDVKM. The CDR3 is 12 amino acids. The CDR3 spells CASSFYGYGYTF. The CDR3 DNA reads as TGTGCCAGCAGTTTTTACGGTTATGGCTACACCTTC.

J is TRBJ1-5 and V is TRBV6-1, with D maybe TRBD1 (6 bases). Germline V gene data show CDR1 as MNHNS and CDR2 as SASEGT. The CDR3 has 17 amino acids. Trimming pared 2 bases from V and 1 base from J, leaving 15 bases between. The CDR3 spells CASSEWGRGTSNQPQHF. Here the CDR3 DNA reads TGTGCCAGCAGTGAATGGGGCAGGGGTACGAGCAATCAGCCCCAGCATTTT.

J is TRBJ2-1 and V is TRBV12-3 or TRBV12-4; D gene uncertain. The CDR3 extends over 12 amino acids. V was pared by 2 bases and J by 10 bases, with 9 bases between. The CDR3 protein is CASSLMSPEQFF. The CDR3 DNA sequence: TGTGCCAGCAGTTTAATGAGTCCGGAGCAGTTCTTC.

The V call is TRBV10-2, the J call TRBJ2-4; D remains unclear. V lost 2 bases and J lost 0, with 8 bases in between. CDR3 length equals 15 residues. In germline, CDR1 is WSHSY, CDR2 SAAADI. CDR3 coding DNA: TGCGCCAGCAGTGAGACACCGCTAGCCAAAAACATTCAGTACTTC. It translates to CASSETPLAKNIQYF.

V gene TRBV27 combines with J gene TRBJ2-1, with TRBD1 as a possible D gene (5 bases). Germline V gene sequence: CDR1 MNHEY, CDR2 SMNVEV (reference sequence). V was cut by 8 bases and J by 10 bases, with 18 bases left in between. The CDR3 is 13 residues long. The CDR3 DNA sequence: TGTGCCAGCTCCGCGCTGGGGCCTAGAGAGCAGTTCTTC. It specifies CASSALGPREQFF.

This clone occurred once. The rearrangement links TRBV18 to TRBJ1-2; 8 bases are a match to TRBD1. Trimming at V came to 5 bases and at J to 4 bases, leaving 6 bases not matched to a gene. The CDR3 has 14 residues. Looked up from germline, CDR1 is KGHSH and CDR2 is LQKENI. In DNA, the CDR3 is TGTGCCAGCTCAGAAGTAGACAGGGGCTATGGCTACACCTTC. Amino acid sequence: CASSEVDRGYGYTF. The full variable domain, its missing parts supplied by reference TRBV18 and TRBJ1-2, is NAGVMQNPRHLVRRRGQEARLRCSPMKGHSHVYWYRQLPEEGLKFMVYLQKENIIDESGMPKERFSAEFPKEGPSILRIQQVVRGDSAAYFCASSEVDRGYGYTFGSGTRLTVV.

The gene calls are TRBV5-1 and TRBJ1-4; 7 bases line up with TRBD1. The CDR3 is made up of 15 amino acids. CDR1 is SGHRS, CDR2 YFSETQ, per germline. V was clipped by 3 bases and J by 0 bases; unmatched bases: 2. The CDR3 DNA reads TGCGCCAGCAGCTGGGACAGTGCAACTAATGAAAAACTGTTTTTT. The encoded protein is CASSWDSATNEKLFF.

The CDR3: CASSWGSTYEQYF. Here the CDR3 DNA reads TGTGCCAGTTCATGGGGCAGTACCTACGAGCAGTACTTC. The chain links TRBV19 to TRBJ2-7; TRBD1 might be the D (5 bases). Germline lookup yields CDR1 LNHDA and CDR2 SQIVND (reference sequence). The CDR3 spans 13 residues. V was cut by 8 bases and J by 2 bases, with 13 bases left in between.

This chain links TRBV9 with TRBJ2-7, with 10 bases fitting TRBD1. Germline lookup yields CDR1 SGDLS and CDR2 YYNGEE. The length of the CDR3 is 15 residues. The ends lost 0 bases at V and 4 bases at J; junction bases unmatched: 4. The CDR3 bases are TGTGCCAGCAGCGTAGGGGACAGGGGAGTATACGAGCAGTACTTC. It translates to CASSVGDRGVYEQYF. The full variable domain, its missing parts supplied by reference TRBV9 and TRBJ2-7, is DSGVTQTPKHLITATGQRVTLRCSPRSGDLSVYWYQQSLDQGLQFLIQYYNGEERAKGNILERFSAQQFPDLHSELNLSSLELGDSALYFCASSVGDRGVYEQYFGPGTRLTVT.

The chain combines TRBV28 with TRBJ2-7; TRBD1 agrees at 8 bases. Losses at the gene ends were 6 bases for V and 3 bases for J; bases not matched to a gene: 7. The CDR3 has 14 residues. Germline V gene sequence: CDR1 MDHEN, CDR2 SYDVKM. CDR3 protein: CASRDQGAYYEQYF. The CDR3 region has the DNA TGTGCCAGCAGGGACCAGGGGGCCTACTACGAGCAGTACTTC.

Concerning this clone itself: Different DNA sequences within this sample yield the same CDR3. CDR3 region: CASSFQGSYEQYF. For the CDR3, the DNA is TGTGCCAGCAGTTTTCAGGGGTCCTACGAGCAGTACTTC. V is TRBV27 and J is TRBJ2-7; D is perhaps TRBD1 (6 bases). Between the trimmed V and J ends, which lost 3 bases and 1 base, there was a span of 7 bases. There are 13 residues in the CDR3. In germline, CDR1 is MNHEY, CDR2 SMNVEV (reference sequence).

The V and J genes are TRBV27 and TRBJ1-6; D might be TRBD1 (6 bases). CDR1 MNHEY and CDR2 SMNVEV come from the germline V gene (reference sequence). Trimming pared 7 bases from V and 7 bases from J, leaving 17 bases between. The CDR3 contains 15 residues. CDR3 nucleotide sequence: TGTGCCAGCAACCCAGGGGACCCATGGAATTCACCCCTCCACTTT. It is translated as CASNPGDPWNSPLHF.

As regards this clone: Other DNA sequences in the sample encode the same CDR3. The rearrangement links TRBV5-1 to TRBJ2-1, with TRBD2 matching 8 bases. The CDR3 is 15 residues long. CDR1 and CDR2 from the germline V gene are SGHRS and YFSETQ. With V trimmed by 0 bases and J by 5 bases, 4 bases remained unmatched. This CDR3 reads CASSLEVAGHNEQFF. CDR3 coding DNA: TGCGCCAGCAGCTTGGAGGTAGCGGGACACAATGAGCAGTTCTTC.

The chain couples TRBV21-1 to TRBJ1-1; the tabulated D call, TRBD1, remains unverified against the DNA. TRBV21-1 is given as a pseudogene. The CDR3 length is 14 residues. The CDR3 here is CASSKSTVYTEAFF. The CDR3 nucleotides read TGTGCCAGCAGCAAGTCGACAGTTTACACTGAAGCTTTCTTT.

This chain connects TRBV5-5 to TRBJ1-1; 10 bases align to TRBD1. CDR1 and CDR2 from the germline V gene are SGHKS and YYEKEE (reference sequence). The V and J ends lost 4 bases and 6 bases, in that order; junction bases with no gene match: 6. The CDR3 spans 14 residues. The CDR3 DNA reads as TGTGCCAGCAGCCTGTGGACAGGGGGGCCTGAAGCTTTCTTT. Its protein product is CASSLWTGGPEAFF. Full variable domain (remainder filled in from reference TRBV5-5 and TRBJ1-1): DAGVTQSPTHLIKTRGQQVTLRCSPISGHKSVSWYQQVLGQGPQFIFQYYEKEERGRGNFPDRFSARQFPNYSSELNVNALLLGDSALYLCASSLWTGGPEAFFGQGTRLTVV.

The gene calls are TRBV19 and TRBJ2-5; weak D call: TRBD2 (6 bases). The ends were cut back, 6 bases at V and 5 bases at J, with 7 bases in the middle. The length of the CDR3 is 11 residues. Germline V lookup: CDR1 LNHDA, CDR2 SQIVND (reference sequence). This CDR3 is CASSGGETQYF. In nucleotides, the CDR3 is TGTGCCAGTAGCGGAGGGGAGACCCAGTACTTC. Combining the CDR3 with reference TRBV19 and TRBJ2-5 gives the whole variable domain DGGITQSPKYLFRKEGQNVTLSCEQNLNHDAMYWYRQDPGQGLRLIYYSQIVNDFQKGDIAEGYSVSREKKESFPLTVTSAQKNPTAFYLCASSGGETQYFGPGTRLLVL.

V is TRBV7-9 and J is TRBJ1-3; TRBD1 aligns across 9 bases. This CDR3 is built from 16 residues. J gave up 1 base and V 5 bases, and 6 bases lay outside the gene matches. CDR1 is SEHNR and CDR2 is FQNEAQ in the germline V gene (reference sequence). CDR3 nucleotides: TGTGCCAGCAGCACCCGACAGGGGGGATCTGGAAACACCATATATTTT. It specifies CASSTRQGGSGNTIYF.

The chain uses TRBV5-6 and TRBJ1-5; 7 bases map to TRBD1. V shed 1 base, J shed 7 bases, and the junction held 14 bases outside the gene matches. The CDR3 has 17 amino acids. CDR1 is SGHDT, CDR2 YYEEEE, per germline. CDR3 DNA: TGTGCCAGCAGCTTGAGTTACACAGGGGAAATAGAACAGCCCCAGCATTTT. The encoded protein is CASSLSYTGEIEQPQHF.

The V and J genes are TRBV9 and TRBJ2-5; TRBD2 is a possible D gene (6 bases). Trimming pared 0 bases from V and 0 bases from J, leaving 12 bases between. Germline V gene data show CDR1 as SGDLS and CDR2 as YYNGEE. This CDR3 is built from 16 residues. CDR3 sequence: CASSVGVGDYQETQYF. In DNA, the CDR3 is TGTGCCAGCAGCGTAGGGGTAGGGGACTACCAAGAGACCCAGTACTTC.